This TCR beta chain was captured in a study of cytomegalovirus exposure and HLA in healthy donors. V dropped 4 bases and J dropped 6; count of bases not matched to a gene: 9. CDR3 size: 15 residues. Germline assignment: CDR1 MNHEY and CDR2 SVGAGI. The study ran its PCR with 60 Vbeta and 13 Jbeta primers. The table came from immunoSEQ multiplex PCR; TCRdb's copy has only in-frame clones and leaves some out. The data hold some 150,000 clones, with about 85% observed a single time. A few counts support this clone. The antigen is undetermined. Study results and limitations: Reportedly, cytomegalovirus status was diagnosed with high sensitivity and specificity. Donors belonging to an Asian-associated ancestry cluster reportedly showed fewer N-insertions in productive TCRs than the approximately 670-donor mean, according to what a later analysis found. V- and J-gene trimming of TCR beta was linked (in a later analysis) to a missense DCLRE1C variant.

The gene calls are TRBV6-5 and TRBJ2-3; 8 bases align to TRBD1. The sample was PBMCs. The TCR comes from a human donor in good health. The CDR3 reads CASSSEGTGADTQYF. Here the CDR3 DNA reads TGTGCCAGCAGTTCAGAGGGGACAGGAGCGGATACGCAGTATTTT.